The 15 T cell receptor beta chains below come from one sample, sequenced in a study of tumor-infiltrating lymphocytes in primary liver carcinoma. Researchers generated TCR beta cDNA from around 510 ng of total RNA, relying on a constant-region primer. For TCR beta, libraries were produced by three nested multiplex PCR rounds using slightly modified ARM-PCR. For around 9 cycles apiece, the opening two PCR rounds ran with TRBV1-TRBV30 forward primers and a C-beta reverse primer. TCRdb analysed the multiplex PCR reads with MiXCR anew, one entry per CDR3 protein. The table lists about 180,000 distinct CDR3 sequences, over 45% of them singletons. Germline DNA was extracted too, while blood RNA derived from unsorted whole blood. The sequenced material came from peripheral blood. The receptors were gathered from a man aged 40-49 years with primary liver carcinoma and hepatitis B virus infection.

The CDR3 here is CAWSVLGGGETQYF. DNA of the CDR3: TGTGCCTGGAGTGTACTTGGGGGCGGAGAGACCCAGTACTTC. J is TRBJ2-5 and V is TRBV30; maybe TRBD1 (6 bases). V dropped 0 bases and J dropped 4 bases, with 12 bases sitting between them. The CDR3 is 14 residues long. The germline gives CDR1 GTSNPN, CDR2 SVGIG (reference sequence). Looking up the rest from reference TRBV30 and TRBJ2-5 gives the full variable domain: SQTIHQWPATLVQPVGSPLSLECTVEGTSNPNLYWYRQAAGRGLQLLFYSVGIGQISSEVPQNLSASRPQDRQFILSSKKLLLSDSGFYLCAWSVLGGGETQYFGPGTRLLVL.

Comment on this clonotype: A read error is likely, as this CDR3 ends without the conserved phenylalanine or tryptophan. The genes are TRBV7-9 and TRBJ2-7; a possible D gene is TRBD1 (5 bases). The germline V gene has CDR1 SEHNR and CDR2 FQNEAQ (reference sequence). The CDR3 runs to 14 residues. The V and J ends lost 0 bases and 0 bases respectively, with 6 bases between them. The CDR3 here is CASSLADSSYEQYL. The CDR3, as DNA: TGTGCCAGCAGCTTAGCCGACAGCTCCTACGAGCAGTACTTA.

This clonotype was seen more than once but under ten times. This could be a read error, since a much larger clone is one nucleotide away. V gene TRBV29-1 combines with J gene TRBJ2-1; D uncertain. The CDR3 loop spans 12 amino acids. The V gene lost 4 bases and the J gene lost 3 bases, with 7 bases spanning the gap. The germline V gene encodes CDR1 SQVTM and CDR2 ANQGSEA. The CDR3 region has the DNA TGCAGCGTTGCTATCGGCTACAATGAGCAGTTCTTC. Its translation: CSVAIGYNEQFF.

V gene TRBV7-9 combines with J gene TRBJ2-2, with no clear D. This CDR3 comprises 11 residues. Germline CDR1 SEHNR, CDR2 FQNEAQ (reference sequence). The V end lost 8 bases, the J end lost 4 bases, and 5 bases lay between the germline ends. CDR3 amino acids: CASPPTGELFF. CDR3 sequence (DNA): TGTGCCAGCCCTCCCACCGGGGAGCTGTTTTTT.

The table lists this clonotype with a few counts. The chain has TRBV7-9 and TRBJ1-1; TRBD1 matches at 7 bases. There are 14 residues in the CDR3. The V gene end was trimmed by 5 bases and the J gene end by 6 bases; junction bases not matched to a gene: 9. Germline CDR1 is SEHNR and CDR2 is FQNEAQ (reference sequence). For the CDR3, the DNA is TGTGCCAGCAGCCGCGAAGGGGGCTGGCCTGAAGCTTTCTTT. Amino acids: CASSREGGWPEAFF.

Of note for this clonotype: Its ends do not fully match the called genes, so a read error is possible. V and J are TRBV10-1 and TRBJ2-1; no reliable D call. The CDR3 is 10 residues long. The germline gives CDR1 WNHNN, CDR2 SYGVQD (reference sequence). CDR3 nucleotide sequence: TGCGCCAGCAGACACAATGAGCACTTCTTC. It codes for CASRHNEHFF.

This clonotype was detected only a few times. In nucleotides, the CDR3 is TGTGCCAGCAGTTTGACAGTGGAAGGGCCCCAGCATTTT. Amino acids: CASSLTVEGPQHF. The V gene is TRBV12-3 or TRBV12-4, the J gene TRBJ1-5; TRBD1 might be the D (5 bases). This CDR3 has 13 amino acids. V lost 3 bases and J 9 bases, leaving 12 bases between the germline ends.

This clonotype has a single count. The missing conserved phenylalanine or tryptophan at the end of this CDR3 makes a read error likely. The gene calls are TRBV11-2 and TRBJ2-7; D is unclear. Trimming stripped 2 bases from V and 7 bases from J, with 12 bases between. Germline CDR1 is SGHAT and CDR2 is FQNNGV. There are 13 residues in the CDR3. The CDR3 nucleotides are TGTGCCAGCAGCTTACGCAGGTCCAATGAGCAGTACCTC. Protein product: CASSLRRSNEQYL.

The chain carries TRBV11-2 and TRBJ2-1; D is possibly TRBD2 (6 bases). The CDR3 is 16 residues long. CDR1 and CDR2 from the germline V gene are SGHAT and FQNNGV. The CDR3 region is CVSSATWTGVGNEQFF. The CDR3 nucleotides read TGTGTCAGTAGCGCAACTTGGACGGGAGTCGGGAATGAGCAGTTCTTC. The full variable domain, rest sourced from reference TRBV11-2 and TRBJ2-1, is EAGVAQSPRYKIIEKRQSVAFWCNPISGHATLYWYQQILGQGPKLLIQFQNNGVVDDSQLPKDRFSAERLKGVDSTLKIQPAKLEDSAVYLCVSSATWTGVGNEQFFGPGTRLTVL.

The sample holds one count of this clonotype. The germline gene is not matched at one end of the junction; a read error may be the cause. The V gene is TRBV29-1, the J gene TRBJ1-5; tentative D call: TRBD1 (6 bases). The CDR3 has 11 residues. Germline V gives CDR1 SQVTM, CDR2 ANQGSEA. The CDR3 loop reads CSVDDVDSAYF. For the CDR3, the DNA is TGCAGCGTTGATGATGTGGACAGTGCTTATTTT.

In the case of this clonotype: Germline and junction disagree at one end, which may indicate a read error. V gene TRBV7-8 combines with J gene TRBJ1-1; 8 nucleotides match TRBD1. Germline values: CDR1 SGHVS, CDR2 FQNEAQ. This CDR3 has 15 amino acids. CDR3 sequence reads: CASRLLTGANTKAFF. CDR3 sequence (DNA): TGTGCCAGCAGACTTCTGACAGGGGCCAACACTAAAGCTTTCTTT. The entire variable domain, with the rest obtained from reference TRBV7-8 and TRBJ1-1, is as follows: GAGVSQSPRYKVAKRGQDVALRCDPISGHVSLFWYQQALGQGPEFLTYFQNEAQLDKSGLPSDRFFAERPEGSVSTLKIQRTQQEDSAVYLCASRLLTGANTKAFFGQGTRLTVV.

The chain joins TRBV10-3 to TRBJ2-3; 7 bases map to TRBD2. With 7 bases clipped from V and 5 bases from J, the junction kept 12 bases outside the gene matches. The CDR3 loop spans 15 amino acids. Looked up from germline, CDR1 is ENHRY and CDR2 is SYGVKD. DNA of the CDR3: TGTGCCATCACCCCGGGGGGTGCGGAGGGAGATACGCAGTATTTT. Its translation: CAITPGGAEGDTQYF.

The rearrangement joins TRBV29-1 to TRBJ1-1; D not resolved. CDR3 size: 10 residues. Deletions cut 6 bases from V and 5 bases from J, with 7 bases between. Germline V lookup: CDR1 SQVTM, CDR2 ANQGSEA. CDR3 in DNA: TGCAGCGTCGAAAAGACTGAAGCTTTCTTT. Encoded protein: CSVEKTEAFF.

Of note for this clonotype: Since a much larger clone is just one base distant, this may be a read error. This sequence joins TRBV11-2 and TRBJ2-5, with D tentatively TRBD1 or TRBD2 (5 bases each). The CDR3 totals 13 residues. Germline V gene lookup returns CDR1 SGHAT and CDR2 FQNNGV. V was shortened by 6 bases and J by 5 bases, with 13 bases between the two germline ends. CDR3: CASRQSGTETQYF. In DNA form, the CDR3 reads TGTGCCAGCAGACAATCAGGGACGGAGACCCAGTACTTC.

The chain employs TRBV4-1 and TRBJ2-1, with 7 bases aligning to TRBD2. J gave up 6 bases and V 0 bases, and 11 bases lay outside the gene matches. The V gene's germline CDR1 is MGHRA and CDR2 YSYEKL. The CDR3 is 17 amino acids. In DNA form, the CDR3 reads TGCGCCAGCAGCCAAGAGTCTGGGCGGGGGAGGGGCAATGAGCAGTTCTTC. Amino acid sequence: CASSQESGRGRGNEQFF.